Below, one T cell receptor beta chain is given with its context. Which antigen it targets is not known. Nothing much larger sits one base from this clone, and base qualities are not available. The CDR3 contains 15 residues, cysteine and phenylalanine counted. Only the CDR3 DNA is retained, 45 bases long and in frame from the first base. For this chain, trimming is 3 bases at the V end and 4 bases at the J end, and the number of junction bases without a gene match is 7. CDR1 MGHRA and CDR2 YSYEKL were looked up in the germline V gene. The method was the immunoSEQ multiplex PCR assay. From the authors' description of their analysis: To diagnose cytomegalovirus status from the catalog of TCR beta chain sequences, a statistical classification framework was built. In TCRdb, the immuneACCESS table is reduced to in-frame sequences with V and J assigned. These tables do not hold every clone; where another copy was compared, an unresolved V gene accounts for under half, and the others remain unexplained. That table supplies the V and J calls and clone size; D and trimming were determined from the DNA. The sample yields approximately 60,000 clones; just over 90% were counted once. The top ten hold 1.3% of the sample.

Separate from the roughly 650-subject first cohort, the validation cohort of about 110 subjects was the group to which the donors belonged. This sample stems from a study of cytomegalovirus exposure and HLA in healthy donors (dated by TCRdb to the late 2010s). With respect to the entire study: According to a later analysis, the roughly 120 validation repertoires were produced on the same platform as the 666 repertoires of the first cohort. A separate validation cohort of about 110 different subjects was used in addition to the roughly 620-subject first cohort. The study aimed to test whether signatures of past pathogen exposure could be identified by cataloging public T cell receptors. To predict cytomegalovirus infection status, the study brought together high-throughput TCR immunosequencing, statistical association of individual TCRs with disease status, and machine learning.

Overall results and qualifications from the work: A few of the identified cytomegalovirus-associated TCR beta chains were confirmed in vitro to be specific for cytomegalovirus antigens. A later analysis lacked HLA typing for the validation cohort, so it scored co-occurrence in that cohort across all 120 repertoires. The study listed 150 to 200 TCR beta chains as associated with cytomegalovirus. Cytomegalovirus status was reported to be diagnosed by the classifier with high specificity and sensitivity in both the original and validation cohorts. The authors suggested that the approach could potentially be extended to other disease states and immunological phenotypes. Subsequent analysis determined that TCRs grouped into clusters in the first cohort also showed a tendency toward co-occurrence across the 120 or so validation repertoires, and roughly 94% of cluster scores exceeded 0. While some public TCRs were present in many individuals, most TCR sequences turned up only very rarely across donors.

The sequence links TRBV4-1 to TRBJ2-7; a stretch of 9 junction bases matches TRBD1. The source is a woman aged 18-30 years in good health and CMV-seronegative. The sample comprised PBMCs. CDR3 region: CASSQIGTGFYEQYF. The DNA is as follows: TGCGCCAGCAGCCAGATAGGGACAGGGTTTTACGAGCAGTACTTC.